These 26 T cell receptor beta chains were sequenced from one sample in a study of T cells in Graves' hyperthyroidism and ophthalmopathy. The source material, RNA transcripts, was used to amplify TCR beta CDR3 regions. First-round RT-PCR targeting the TCR CDR3 was performed with the HTBI primer set. MiXCR, applied by TCRdb to the multiplex PCR reads, yields one record per CDR3 protein. Counted here are about 480,000 distinct CDR3 sequences, approximately 15% occurring once; the ten biggest clones make up roughly 17%. The sequencing sample was made of blood. The source is a woman aged 18 to 35 with Graves' hyperthyroidism.

This clonotype was seen a handful of times. The rearrangement links TRBV29-1 to TRBJ1-1; D is undetermined. This CDR3 has 13 amino acids. Deletions cut 2 bases from V and 6 bases from J, with 13 bases between. Germline V CDR1 and CDR2: SQVTM, ANQGSEA. This CDR3 is CSVELGGGAEAFF. The CDR3 coding sequence is TGCAGCGTTGAACTGGGAGGTGGGGCTGAAGCTTTCTTT.

The chain recombines TRBV6-1 with TRBJ2-7, with 9 bases identical to TRBD2. The CDR3 is 16 residues long. Per the germline V gene, CDR1 is MNHNS and CDR2 is SASEGT. V trimming: 2 bases; J trimming: 1 base; junction bases outside the gene matches: 6. The CDR3 coding sequence is TGTGCCAGCAGTGAATCGGCGGGAGGGGGTTCCTACGAGCAGTACGTC. This translates into CASSESAGGGSYEQYV.

This clonotype was detected many times. This chain joins TRBV2 and TRBJ1-5; D is perhaps TRBD1 (5 bases). Germline V gene data show CDR1 as SNHLY and CDR2 as FYNNEI. This CDR3 comprises 14 residues. The ends were cut back, 6 bases at V and 7 bases at J, with 16 bases in the middle. The CDR3 DNA reads as TGTGCCAGCAGAGGGGATCCGCGGGGACAGCCCCAGCATTTT. Protein product: CASRGDPRGQPQHF.

This clonotype was found many times. The chain combines TRBV14 with TRBJ2-1; no reliable D call. Germline V lookup: CDR1 SGHDN, CDR2 FVKESK. Trimming pared 1 base from V and 12 bases from J, leaving 19 bases between. This CDR3 comprises 15 residues. This CDR3 reads CASSQGSGPGGGQFF. The CDR3 DNA sequence: TGTGCCAGCAGCCAAGGGTCCGGGCCTGGTGGTGGGCAGTTCTTC.

As for this clonotype: With a much larger clone just one base away, this may be a read error. This chain joins TRBV5-1 and TRBJ2-3, with a tentative D call TRBD2 (6 bases). The CDR3 is 15 amino acids. CDR1 is SGHRS and CDR2 is YFSETQ in the germline V gene. The CDR3 DNA reads TGCGCCAGCAGCGTACTAGCTGGAGGCACATATACGCAGTATTTT. It translates to CASSVLAGGTYTQYF.

The chain has TRBV7-3 and TRBJ2-3; D may be TRBD2 (5 bases). CDR1 is SGHTA and CDR2 is FQGTGA in the germline V gene. This CDR3 comprises 16 residues. Written as DNA, the CDR3 is TGTCTCAGCAGCTTAGGGTGGTCTAACGGGAAGTATACGCAGTATTTT. Its translation is CLSSLGWSNGKYTQYF. Combining the CDR3 with reference TRBV7-3 and TRBJ2-3 gives the whole variable domain GAGVSQTPSNKVTEKGKYVELRCDPISGHTALYWYRQSLGQGPEFLIYFQGTGAADDSGLPNDRFFAVRPEGSVSTLKIQRTERGDSAVYLCLSSLGWSNGKYTQYFGPGTRLTVL.

This clonotype has at least ten counts. The chain recombines TRBV6-1 with TRBJ2-1; 7 bases fit TRBD2. V shed 8 bases and J 5 bases; nucleotides not matched to a gene: 6. Germline-derived CDR1 and CDR2 are MNHNS and SASEGT. The CDR3 covers 13 residues. The DNA for the CDR3 is TGTGCCAGCCCGGGACTACCTAACAATGAGCAGTTCTTC. Translated, it gives CASPGLPNNEQFF.

Many counts were recorded for this clonotype. The J gene is TRBJ2-5, the V gene TRBV29-1, with D hard to call. CDR1 is SQVTM, CDR2 ANQGSEA, per germline. V was trimmed by 7 bases and J by 1 base, leaving 7 bases between them. CDR3 length: 11 residues. The CDR3 DNA reads as TGCAGCGCTGACTCCCAAGAGACCCAGTACTTC. Its translation: CSADSQETQYF.

The genes are TRBV28 and TRBJ2-7; 7 positions agree with TRBD1. Trimming at V came to 5 bases and at J to 6 bases, leaving 25 bases not matched to a gene. CDR1 is MDHEN and CDR2 is SYDVKM in the germline V gene. The CDR3 sequence is 19 residues long. DNA of the CDR3: TGTGCCAGCAGTAAAAGCCGCCTTCGACAGGGCCCTCGGTCGGTCGAGCAGTACTTC. Translation gives CASSKSRLRQGPRSVEQYF.

In this sample, this clonotype turned up many times. The chain couples TRBV6-2 or TRBV6-3 to TRBJ2-7; TRBD1 matches 10 bases. CDR3 length: 14 residues. The germline V gene has CDR1 MNHEY and CDR2 SVGEGT. The junction had 7 bases not matched to a gene; V was cut back by 6 bases and J by 5 bases. CDR3 DNA: TGTGCCAGCAGGCGGACAGGGGGTTACAACGAGCAGTACGTC. Translating it yields CASRRTGGYNEQYV.

This clonotype was counted ten times or more. The chain joins TRBV27 to TRBJ2-1; tentatively, D is TRBD1 (5 bases). The CDR3 runs 14 residues. V was trimmed by 6 bases and J by 5 bases, leaving 14 bases between them. CDR1 MNHEY and CDR2 SMNVEV come from the germline V gene (reference sequence). The DNA for the CDR3 is TGTGCCAGCAGCCCTCTTAGGGGAAACAATGAGCAGTTCTTC. Its protein product is CASSPLRGNNEQFF.

This clonotype was detected only a few times. V usage is TRBV12-3 or TRBV12-4 and J usage is TRBJ2-1; 7 nucleotides align to TRBD2. V trimming: 8 bases; J trimming: 3 bases; junction bases outside the gene matches: 10. CDR3 length: 15 residues. The CDR3 DNA reads as TGTGCCAGCGGTACGGCCCGGGACTACTACAATGAGCAGTTCTTC. It is translated as CASGTARDYYNEQFF.

This clonotype was recorded many times. V is TRBV2 and J is TRBJ2-1, with TRBD2 as a possible D gene (5 bases). Germline V gene sequence: CDR1 SNHLY, CDR2 FYNNEI. Trimming stripped 4 bases from V and 4 bases from J, with 11 bases between. CDR3 length: 14 amino acids. CDR3 region: CASSGEVAYNEQFF. DNA for the CDR3: TGTGCCAGCAGTGGCGAAGTAGCGTACAATGAGCAGTTCTTC. Combining the CDR3 with reference TRBV2 and TRBJ2-1 gives the whole variable domain EPEVTQTPSHQVTQMGQEVILRCVPISNHLYFYWYRQILGQKVEFLVSFYNNEISEKSEIFDDQFSVERPDGSNFTLKIRSTKLEDSAMYFCASSGEVAYNEQFFGPGTRLTVL.

There are a few counts of this clonotype. The chain combines TRBV29-1 with TRBJ1-2, with D perhaps matching TRBD1 (6 bases). The CDR3 is 13 amino acids. V gave up 4 bases and J gave up 4 bases, with 13 bases separating them. Germline-derived CDR1 and CDR2 are SQVTM and ANQGSEA. The CDR3 nucleotides are TGCAGCGTTGTTGTGGACAGTTCCTATGGCTACACCTTC. Encoded protein: CSVVVDSSYGYTF.

This clonotype was seen ten or more times. The rearrangement uses TRBV6-1 and TRBJ2-1, with D unresolved. Germline-derived CDR1 and CDR2 are MNHNS and SASEGT. The CDR3 length is 13 residues. The V and J ends lost 1 base and 4 bases respectively, with 5 bases between them. Here the CDR3 reads CASSEGRYNEQFF. Written as DNA, the CDR3 is TGTGCCAGCAGTGAAGGACGGTACAATGAGCAGTTCTTC.

The table lists this clonotype with many counts. In nucleotides, the CDR3 is TGTGCCAGCAGTTTCTTAACTAGCGGATCAGATACGCAGTATTTT. Residues: CASSFLTSGSDTQYF. The chain joins TRBV12-3 or TRBV12-4 to TRBJ2-3, with 8 bases matching TRBD2. V gave up 3 bases and J gave up 4 bases; unmatched junction bases: 6. This CDR3 has 15 amino acids.

This chain uses TRBV11-3 with TRBJ2-3; D is perhaps TRBD2 (6 bases). Trimming cost V 1 base and J 8 bases, with 22 bases left between them. Germline V gives CDR1 SGHNT, CDR2 YENEEA. This CDR3 has 17 amino acids. Here the CDR3 reads CASSLVRLESSAGTQYF. CDR3 nucleotide sequence: TGTGCCAGCAGCTTAGTCCGGTTGGAGTCCTCAGCGGGTACGCAGTATTTT. The complete variable domain, with remaining parts taken from reference TRBV11-3 and TRBJ2-3, reads EAGVVQSPRYKIIEKKQPVAFWCNPISGHNTLYWYLQNLGQGPELLIRYENEEAVDDSQLPKDRFSAERLKGVDSTLKIQPAELGDSAVYLCASSLVRLESSAGTQYFGPGTRLTVL.

The chain recombines TRBV7-9 with TRBJ2-3; weak D call: TRBD2 (5 bases). The CDR3 is 14 amino acids. The germline CDR1 and CDR2 sequences are SEHNR and FQNEAQ (reference sequence). With 5 bases removed from V and 6 bases from J, the gap between germline ends came to 15 bases. CDR3 amino acids: CASSASSSWDTQYF. The DNA of the CDR3 is TGTGCCAGCAGCGCATCCTCTAGCTGGGATACGCAGTATTTT.

This clonotype was observed many times. V is TRBV19 and J is TRBJ2-1; 8 positions match TRBD2. The V segment lost 7 bases and the J segment 3 bases; nucleotides outside the gene matches: 14. Germline CDR1 is LNHDA and CDR2 is SQIVND (reference sequence). The CDR3 loop spans 17 amino acids. CDR3 residues: CASIPIRASGFYNEQFF. CDR3 nucleotides: TGTGCCAGTATCCCTATCCGCGCTAGCGGGTTCTACAATGAGCAGTTCTTC. Variable domain in full (rest from reference TRBV19 and TRBJ2-1): DGGITQSPKYLFRKEGQNVTLSCEQNLNHDAMYWYRQDPGQGLRLIYYSQIVNDFQKGDIAEGYSVSREKKESFPLTVTSAQKNPTAFYLCASIPIRASGFYNEQFFGPGTRLTVL.

This clonotype occurred many times. V and J are TRBV7-3 and TRBJ1-1, with D unresolved. Germline V gene sequence: CDR1 SGHTA, CDR2 FQGTGA. The CDR3 sequence is 13 residues long. V was shortened by 4 bases and J by 7 bases, with 13 bases between the two germline ends. CDR3 DNA sequence: TGTGCCAGCAGCTCAAGGGTGGGGAGTGAAGCTTTCTTT. Encoded protein: CASSSRVGSEAFF.

At least ten counts were recorded for this clonotype. The CDR3 is CASNRNPGGRETQYF. Written as DNA, the CDR3 is TGTGCCAGCAATAGGAATCCAGGGGGTCGTGAGACCCAGTACTTC. The rearrangement uses TRBV3-1 and TRBJ2-5, with 7 bases lining up with TRBD1. Germline-derived CDR1 and CDR2 are LGHDT and YNNKEL (reference sequence). This CDR3 is 15 amino acids long. V shed 7 bases, J shed 5 bases, and the junction held 13 bases outside the gene matches.

On this clonotype itself: One junction end does not reproduce the germline sequence, and a read error may be involved. V usage is TRBV19 and J usage is TRBJ1-5; 9 bases agree with TRBD1. CDR1 and CDR2 from the germline V gene are LNHDA and SQIVND (reference sequence). This CDR3 spans 15 amino acids. CDR3 DNA: TGTGCCAGTACGTCACCAGGGACAGGGCGACAGCCCCAGCATTTC. This sequence encodes CASTSPGTGRQPQHF.

Concerning this clonotype: It may be a read error: a sequence one base away is much more abundant. The genes are TRBV20-1 and TRBJ2-1; 7 bases align to TRBD1. TRBJ2-7 matches the DNA end more closely, so the J call is doubtful. CDR1 is DFQATT and CDR2 is SNEGSKA in the germline V gene (reference sequence). The length of the CDR3 is 15 residues. CDR3 nucleotides: TGCAGTGCGAGACCCGCCGGGACAGTCTACAATGAGCAGTACTTC. This encodes CSARPAGTVYNEQYF.

This clonotype was observed many times. V and J are TRBV10-3 and TRBJ1-6; TRBD1 matches 7 bases. With 8 bases clipped from V and 7 bases from J, the junction kept 8 bases outside the gene matches. There are 14 residues in the CDR3. Germline V gene lookup returns CDR1 ENHRY and CDR2 SYGVKD. The CDR3 DNA is TGTGCCATCTGGTCCGGGACAGTAAATTCACCCCTCCACTTT. This sequence encodes CAIWSGTVNSPLHF.

This clonotype occurred many times. DNA of the CDR3: TGTGCCAGCAGCCCCCAAGCGGGAGGGCCCGAGACCCAGTACTTC. It encodes CASSPQAGGPETQYF. The genes are TRBV7-8 and TRBJ2-5, with 10 bases lining up with TRBD2. The V gene end was trimmed by 5 bases and the J gene end by 5 bases; junction bases not matched to a gene: 8. This CDR3 spans 15 amino acids. The germline V gene encodes CDR1 SGHVS and CDR2 FQNEAQ.

This clonotype occurred many times. The CDR3 region has the DNA TGTGCCAGCAGTTCCGATTTCTATGGCTACACCTTC. Amino acids: CASSSDFYGYTF. The genes are TRBV28 and TRBJ1-2; D is unresolved. This CDR3 is 12 amino acids long. From germline, CDR1 is MDHEN and CDR2 SYDVKM. Trimming cost V 4 bases and J 4 bases, with 7 bases left between them.